At least ten counts were recorded for the clone carrying this T cell receptor (beta chain). TCRdb itself ran the 5' RACE reads through MiXCR, one entry per CDR3 protein. Among more than 35,000 distinct CDR3 sequences listed, roughly 9% were seen once. Germline lookup yields CDR1 SGHDT and CDR2 YYEEEE. The V segment lost 2 bases and the J segment 0 bases; nucleotides outside the gene matches: 2. The CDR3 is made up of 14 amino acids. This record comes from a study of T-cell memory formation after mild COVID-19. The sample was PBMCs or a T cell subset sorted from them (not recorded which). The sequence came from an adult woman who had mild COVID-19 (a few samples of this study predate the infection). Cell type and time point are not known. This sequence joins TRBV5-6 and TRBJ2-7, with TRBD1 matching 7 bases. The CDR3 loop is CASSFRTGSYEQYF. CDR3 nucleotide sequence: TGTGCCAGCAGCTTCCGGACAGGCTCCTACGAGCAGTACTTC.